The 23 T cell receptor beta chains given below trace back to one sample, sequenced in a study of blood T cell repertoires in COVID-19. Repertoires were generated with immunoSEQ multiplex PCR, while TCRdb's copy carries only in-frame clones and drops some. The data show 56,000 or so clones, 89% seen once. The sequenced sample was peripheral blood. The receptors stem from a woman aged 60-75 years with COVID-19, enrolled during active disease.

This sequence joins TRBV19 and TRBJ2-2; possible D gene TRBD2, 5 bases. This CDR3 is built from 15 residues. Germline CDR1 LNHDA, CDR2 SQIVND (reference sequence). The V end lost 9 bases, the J end lost 7 bases, and 21 bases lay between the germline ends. The CDR3 sequence is CASLRRQPSSGELFF. DNA of the CDR3: TGTGCCAGCCTCAGGAGGCAGCCCAGCAGCGGGGAGCTGTTTTTT.

This clone was picked up a small number of times. V usage is TRBV7-9 and J usage is TRBJ2-7, with D tentatively TRBD1 (6 bases). V dropped 5 bases and J dropped 2 bases, with 22 bases sitting between them. The germline V gene encodes CDR1 SEHNR and CDR2 FQNEAQ (reference sequence). The CDR3 runs to 17 residues. The CDR3: CASSRTQQGTATYEQYF. The DNA of the CDR3 is TGTGCCAGCAGCCGAACCCAACAGGGCACCGCGACCTACGAGCAGTACTTC.

This rearrangement joins TRBV19 to TRBJ1-5; 8 bases agree with TRBD1. The CDR3 is 15 amino acids. CDR1 is LNHDA, CDR2 SQIVND, per germline (reference sequence). V dropped 5 bases and J dropped 4; count of bases not matched to a gene: 7. CDR3 sequence: CASSWAGGPNQPQHF. The CDR3 nucleotides are TGTGCCAGTAGTTGGGCAGGGGGCCCTAATCAGCCCCAGCATTTT.

This chain uses TRBV12-3 or TRBV12-4 with TRBJ1-2, with 8 bases identical to TRBD1. This CDR3 is built from 13 residues. The junction had 2 bases not matched to a gene; V was cut back by 1 base and J by 7 bases. The CDR3 reads CASSLVGQGGYTF. The CDR3 nucleotides are TGTGCCAGCAGTTTAGTCGGACAGGGTGGCTACACCTTC.

The chain links TRBV6-5 to TRBJ1-6; D may be TRBD1 (6 bases). Per germline, CDR1 MNHEY and CDR2 SVGAGI. V was shortened by 7 bases and J by 5 bases, with 12 bases between the two germline ends. The CDR3 has 14 amino acids. The CDR3 sequence: CASKTGQNNSPLHF. The CDR3 DNA reads TGTGCCAGCAAAACAGGACAGAATAATTCACCCCTCCACTTT.

This clone was seen a handful of times. The chain is built from TRBV7-9 and TRBJ1-2; 9 bases align to TRBD1. Per germline, CDR1 SEHNR and CDR2 FQNEAQ (reference sequence). J lost 7 bases, V lost 2 bases, and 8 bases had no gene match. The CDR3 loop spans 15 amino acids. CDR3: CASSLPMGQGGGYTF. CDR3 DNA sequence: TGTGCCAGCAGCTTACCTATGGGACAGGGCGGTGGCTACACCTTC.

On this clone: Other DNA sequences in this sample translate to the same CDR3. The chain links TRBV30 to TRBJ1-1; no definite D call. V dropped 0 bases and J dropped 6 bases, with 8 bases sitting between them. Per the germline V gene, CDR1 is GTSNPN and CDR2 is SVGIG (reference sequence). There are 12 residues in the CDR3. CDR3 amino acids: CAWSVGGPEAFF. The CDR3 bases are TGTGCCTGGAGTGTGGGTGGGCCTGAAGCTTTCTTT. The full variable domain, completed using reference TRBV30 and TRBJ1-1, is SQTIHQWPATLVQPVGSPLSLECTVEGTSNPNLYWYRQAAGRGLQLLFYSVGIGQISSEVPQNLSASRPQDRQFILSSKKLLLSDSGFYLCAWSVGGPEAFFGQGTRLTVV.

DNA for the CDR3: TGTGCCAGCAGCCAAGTAGTTTGGCCATTGGGAGCGGGGGGTGGAGAGACCCAGTACTTC. Translating gives CASSQVVWPLGAGGGETQYF. The chain is built from TRBV4-2 and TRBJ2-5, with 9 bases matching TRBD2. With V trimmed by 1 base and J by 4 bases, 19 bases remained unmatched. The CDR3 consists of 20 residues. CDR1 is LGHNA and CDR2 is YNFKEQ in the germline V gene.

The chain uses TRBV7-2 and TRBJ1-6; D gene uncertain. The CDR3 is made up of 16 amino acids. Trimming cost V 3 bases and J 6 bases, with 15 bases left between them. Germline assignment: CDR1 SGHTA and CDR2 FQGNSA. The CDR3 protein is CASSFLRGRSNSPLHF. The CDR3 coding sequence is TGTGCCAGCAGCTTCCTCCGGGGTCGGAGTAATTCACCCCTCCACTTT.

The rearrangement links TRBV10-1 to TRBJ2-3, with D perhaps TRBD1 (6 bases). The V and J ends lost 3 bases and 6 bases respectively, with 10 bases between them. Germline values: CDR1 WNHNN, CDR2 SYGVQD (reference sequence). The CDR3 has 13 residues. Here the CDR3 DNA reads TGCGCCAGCAGTGACAGGGGTGCGGATACGCAGTATTTT. Translating gives CASSDRGADTQYF.

The chain is built from TRBV11-2 and TRBJ1-6; 9 bases fit TRBD1. The CDR3 totals 15 residues. Germline V gene sequence: CDR1 SGHAT, CDR2 FQNNGV. Losses at the gene ends were 3 bases for V and 6 bases for J; bases not matched to a gene: 3. The CDR3 DNA reads as TGTGCCAGCAGCTTCGACAGGGGGAGTAATTCACCCCTCCACTTT. Protein: CASSFDRGSNSPLHF.

The chain is built from TRBV9 and TRBJ2-3; 7 nucleotides agree with TRBD1. The CDR3 covers 16 residues. In germline, CDR1 is SGDLS, CDR2 YYNGEE. V trimming: 2 bases; J trimming: 2 bases; junction bases outside the gene matches: 8. For the CDR3, the DNA is TGTGCCAGCAGCGTCAGTTCCGGGACAGTCACAGATACGCAGTATTTT. This encodes CASSVSSGTVTDTQYF.

The genes are TRBV27 and TRBJ1-6; tentatively, D is TRBD1 (5 bases). The CDR3 extends over 14 amino acids. The germline V and J ends were trimmed by 2 bases and 9 bases, with 11 bases remaining between them. Germline loops: CDR1 MNHEY, CDR2 SMNVEV (reference sequence). The CDR3 region is CASSLQGKGSPLHF. CDR3 sequence (DNA): TGTGCCAGCAGTTTACAGGGAAAAGGTTCACCCCTCCACTTT.

The chain has TRBV7-9 and TRBJ2-3; D may be TRBD1 (6 bases). This CDR3 has 15 amino acids. The germline CDR1 and CDR2 sequences are SEHNR and FQNEAQ (reference sequence). Trimming took 5 bases from V and 5 from J, leaving 17 bases between them. CDR3 nucleotide sequence: TGTGCCAGCAGCCCCTCGGACAGCCCTGTAGATACGCAGTATTTT. Translated: CASSPSDSPVDTQYF.

The chain links TRBV3-1 (or the pseudogene TRBV3-2) to TRBJ2-7; 10 nucleotides match TRBD1. The V segment lost 4 bases and the J segment 6 bases; nucleotides outside the gene matches: 9. Per germline, CDR1 LGHDT and CDR2 YNNKEL (reference sequence). CDR3 length equals 15 residues. The CDR3 bases are TGTGCCAGCAGCCCTTACCGGGACAGGGGCGGCGAGCAGTACTTC. Protein product: CASSPYRDRGGEQYF.

In this sample, this clone turned up once. The chain carries TRBV3-1 (or the pseudogene TRBV3-2) and TRBJ2-3; 8 bases agree with TRBD2. V dropped 2 bases and J dropped 5; count of bases not matched to a gene: 6. The CDR3 has 15 amino acids. Germline lookup yields CDR1 LGHDT and CDR2 YNNKEL (reference sequence). The CDR3 sequence is CASSQLSGEGDTQYF. For the CDR3, the DNA is TGTGCCAGCAGCCAACTTAGCGGGGAGGGAGATACGCAGTATTTT.

The chain links TRBV7-2 to TRBJ2-1; the match to TRBD2 covers 8 bases. The CDR3 is made up of 15 amino acids. Trimming cost V 1 base and J 8 bases; bases outside gene matches: 7. Germline CDR1 and CDR2: SGHTA and FQGNSA. CDR3 coding DNA: TGTGCCAGCAGCTTAGGACGGGGGGGCCGGGATGAGCAGTTCTTC. This sequence encodes CASSLGRGGRDEQFF.

The chain joins TRBV27 to TRBJ1-2; a possible D gene is TRBD1 (5 bases). CDR3 length equals 16 residues. Per the germline V gene, CDR1 is MNHEY and CDR2 is SMNVEV (reference sequence). With 6 bases removed from V and 0 bases from J, the gap between germline ends came to 17 bases. The CDR3 loop reads CASRREARGANYGYTF. CDR3 nucleotides: TGTGCCAGCAGGAGGGAGGCCCGAGGGGCTAACTATGGCTACACCTTC.

The chain couples TRBV9 to TRBJ2-1; 12 bases fit TRBD2. After removal of 4 bases from V and 9 bases from J, the junction contained 8 bases not matched to a gene. Per germline, CDR1 SGDLS and CDR2 YYNGEE. The CDR3 loop spans 15 amino acids. The CDR3: CASSTWTSGNLEQFF. The CDR3 bases are TGTGCCAGCAGCACATGGACTAGCGGGAACCTTGAGCAGTTCTTC.

V usage is TRBV11-3 and J usage is TRBJ2-5; D may be TRBD2 (5 bases). CDR1 SGHNT and CDR2 YENEEA come from the germline V gene. Trimming removed 3 bases at V and 6 bases at J, with 14 bases between. The CDR3 covers 14 residues. CDR3 in amino acids: CASSFPVGVKTQYF. Written as DNA, the CDR3 is TGTGCCAGCAGCTTCCCGGTCGGGGTAAAGACCCAGTACTTC.

The V call is TRBV6-2 or TRBV6-3, the J call TRBJ2-3, with D perhaps TRBD2 (6 bases). This CDR3 spans 16 amino acids. Trimming removed 5 bases from V and 1 base from J, with 16 bases in between. Per the germline V gene, CDR1 is MNHEY and CDR2 is SVGEGT. Here the CDR3 DNA reads TGTGCCAGCAGTCTATACCCGGGGGTCCGCACAGATACGCAGTATTTT. Translating it yields CASSLYPGVRTDTQYF.

This chain joins TRBV30 and TRBJ2-2, with D uncertain. V was pared by 5 bases and J by 0 bases, with 7 bases between. Germline loops: CDR1 GTSNPN, CDR2 SVGIG (reference sequence). The CDR3 totals 13 residues. As DNA, the CDR3 is TGTGCCTGGCTGGCCGCGAACACCGGGGAGCTGTTTTTT. It encodes CAWLAANTGELFF.

This clone was observed once. The chain couples TRBV6-5 to TRBJ2-1; 11 bases line up with TRBD1. J was trimmed by 7 bases and V by 6 bases; bases with no gene match: 5. The CDR3 contains 14 residues. CDR1 is MNHEY and CDR2 is SVGAGI in the germline V gene. This chain's CDR3 is CASSRDRGSNEQFF. DNA of the CDR3: TGTGCCAGCAGCCGGGACAGGGGGAGTAATGAGCAGTTCTTC.